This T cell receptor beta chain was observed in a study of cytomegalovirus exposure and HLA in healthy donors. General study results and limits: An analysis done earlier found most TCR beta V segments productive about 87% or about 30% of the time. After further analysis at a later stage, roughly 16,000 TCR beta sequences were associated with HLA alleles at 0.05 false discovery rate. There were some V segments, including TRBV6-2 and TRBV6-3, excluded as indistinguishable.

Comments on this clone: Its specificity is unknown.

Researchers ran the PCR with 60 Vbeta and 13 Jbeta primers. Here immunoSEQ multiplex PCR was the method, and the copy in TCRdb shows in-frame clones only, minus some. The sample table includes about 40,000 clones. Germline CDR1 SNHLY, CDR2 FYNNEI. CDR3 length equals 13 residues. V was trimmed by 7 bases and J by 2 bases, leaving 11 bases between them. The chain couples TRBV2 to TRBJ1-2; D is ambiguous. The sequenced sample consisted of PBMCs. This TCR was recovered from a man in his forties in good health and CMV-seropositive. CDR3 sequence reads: CASTAGFNYGYTF. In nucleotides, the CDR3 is TGTGCCAGCACCGCGGGATTCAACTATGGCTACACCTTC.